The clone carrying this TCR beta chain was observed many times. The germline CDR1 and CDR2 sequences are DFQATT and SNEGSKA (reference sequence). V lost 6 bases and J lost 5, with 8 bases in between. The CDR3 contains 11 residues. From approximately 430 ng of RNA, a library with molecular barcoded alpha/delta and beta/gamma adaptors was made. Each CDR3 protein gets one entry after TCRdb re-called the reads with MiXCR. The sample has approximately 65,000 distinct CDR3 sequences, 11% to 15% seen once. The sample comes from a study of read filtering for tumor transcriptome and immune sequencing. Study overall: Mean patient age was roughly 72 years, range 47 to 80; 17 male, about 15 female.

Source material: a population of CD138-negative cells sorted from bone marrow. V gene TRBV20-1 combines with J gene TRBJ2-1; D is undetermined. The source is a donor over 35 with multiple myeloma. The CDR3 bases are TGCAGTGCGAGACTTAACAATGAGCAGTTCTTC. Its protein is CSARLNNEQFF.